The next 9 T cell receptor beta chains were all read from a single sample in a study of T cell repertoires in cytomegalovirus infection. TCRdb re-derived calls from the reads in MiXCR, one entry per CDR3 protein. The sample includes about half a million distinct CDR3 sequences, 30% to 40% of them seen just once. Their recognized antigens are unknown. The sequenced sample was cultured PBMCs, obtained from culture after CMV antigen stimulation. The receptors shown here come from a human donor in good health (CMV status not recorded). Some clones in this sample may be carry-over from other donors' samples.

This clonotype appeared a few times. V is TRBV11-3 and J is TRBJ2-1; D is undetermined. The V gene's germline CDR1 is SGHNT and CDR2 YENEEA. Trimming pared 0 bases from V and 0 bases from J, leaving 6 bases between. This CDR3 spans 15 amino acids. CDR3 loop: CASSLDISSYNEQFF. The CDR3 DNA reads as TGTGCCAGCAGCTTAGACATAAGCTCCTACAATGAGCAGTTCTTC.

This clonotype showed up just a few times. J is TRBJ2-3 and V is TRBV6-5; 7 bases are a match to TRBD1. Looked up from germline, CDR1 is MNHEY and CDR2 is SVGAGI. The CDR3 sequence is 14 residues long. Trimming at V came to 6 bases and at J to 5 bases, leaving 8 bases not matched to a gene. In nucleotides, the CDR3 is TGTGCCAGCAGGCTCGACAGGGTTGTAGATACGCAGTATTTT. It specifies CASRLDRVVDTQYF.

The genes are TRBV4-3 and TRBJ1-1; 12 bases align to TRBD1. CDR1 and CDR2 (germline): LGHNA, YSLEER. V dropped 3 bases and J dropped 6; count of bases not matched to a gene: 8. This CDR3 has 16 amino acids. The CDR3: CASSQPGQGAGAEAFF. Written as DNA, the CDR3 is TGCGCCAGCAGCCAGCCGGGACAGGGGGCAGGGGCTGAAGCTTTCTTT.

About this clonotype itself: A read error may explain this, as a much larger clone is one base away. The V call is TRBV7-9, the J call TRBJ2-1; D is unclear. There are 12 residues in the CDR3. The V gene's germline CDR1 is SEHNR and CDR2 FQNEAQ (reference sequence). The CDR3 bases are TGTGCCAGCAGCCCAGACGAGGATGAGCAGATCTTC. Its translation: CASSPDEDEQIF.

This clonotype appeared a few times. J is TRBJ2-7 and V is TRBV6-8; D may be TRBD2 (5 bases). The CDR3 loop spans 12 amino acids. The germline V gene encodes CDR1 MNHGY and CDR2 SAAAGT. V lost 3 bases, J lost 7 bases, and 10 bases lay in between. The CDR3 nucleotides read TGTGCCAGCAGTTATCGGGGTTGTGAGCAGTACGTC. Its translation is CASSYRGCEQYV.

The V call is TRBV29-1, the J call TRBJ1-5, with no clear D. Looked up from germline, CDR1 is SQVTM and CDR2 is ANQGSEA. The CDR3 contains 14 residues. The ends were cut back, 4 bases at V and 0 bases at J, with 10 bases in the middle. The CDR3 reads CSVATSNSNQPQHF. The CDR3 nucleotides read TGCAGCGTTGCGACGTCCAATAGCAATCAGCCCCAGCATTTT.

J is TRBJ1-3 and V is TRBV20-1; no firm D call. This CDR3 is 14 amino acids long. Between the trimmed V and J ends, which lost 3 bases and 4 bases, there was a span of 13 bases. In germline, CDR1 is DFQATT, CDR2 SNEGSKA (reference sequence). The CDR3 region is CSARSGGWGNTIYF. CDR3 nucleotides: TGCAGTGCTAGGTCGGGTGGATGGGGAAACACCATATATTTT.

The rearrangement joins TRBV12-3 or TRBV12-4 to TRBJ1-2; TRBD1 is a possible D gene (6 bases). The V and J ends lost 3 bases and 7 bases respectively, with 15 bases between them. CDR3 length: 14 amino acids. In nucleotides, the CDR3 is TGTGCCAGCAGTTTCTTACAGGGTGGAGGTGGCTACACCTTC. Translating it yields CASSFLQGGGGYTF.

The CDR3: CASTLAPSSYEQYV. DNA for the CDR3: TGTGCCAGCACGCTAGCGCCGAGCTCCTACGAGCAGTACGTC. The chain combines TRBV6-2 or TRBV6-3 with TRBJ2-7; D possibly corresponds to TRBD2 (6 bases). Germline V gives CDR1 MNHEY, CDR2 SVGEGT. The CDR3 has 14 amino acids. Trimming took off 7 bases at V and 0 bases at J, with 13 bases between the two ends.